What follows are 27 T cell receptor beta chains derived from one specimen sequenced in a study of blood T cell repertoires in COVID-19 (dated by TCRdb to 2018 to 2020). Library generation was performed with the immunoSEQ multiplex PCR assay. TCRdb re-hosts the immuneACCESS table, in-frame sequences only. Its copies lack some clones; in the studies checked, an unresolved V gene accounts for under half of them, and the cause for the rest is not known. Recorded for this sample are under 200,000 clones; 89% of them occurred a single time. 6.5% to 9% of the sample is taken by the ten largest. Sequencing was performed on PBMCs or T cells enriched from blood (not recorded which). These receptor sequences come from a young woman who had recovered from COVID-19.

This rearrangement joins TRBV4-1 to TRBJ2-3; tentatively, D is TRBD2 (5 bases). The germline V gene has CDR1 MGHRA and CDR2 YSYEKL. The CDR3 loop spans 19 amino acids. Trimming cost V 0 bases and J 3 bases, with 22 bases left between them. Here the CDR3 reads CASSQDFPLLEVITDTQYF. As DNA, the CDR3 is TGCGCCAGCAGCCAAGATTTCCCCCTTTTGGAGGTCATAACAGATACGCAGTATTTT.

This clone was observed once. This chain uses TRBV11-2 with TRBJ2-1; tentatively, D is TRBD1 (6 bases). V lost 4 bases and J 3 bases, leaving 13 bases between the germline ends. The CDR3 has 15 amino acids. Germline CDR1 and CDR2: SGHAT and FQNNGV. The CDR3, as DNA: TGTGCCAGCAGCTCACGACAGGTCGACTACAATGAGCAGTTCTTC. It translates to CASSSRQVDYNEQFF.

The chain is built from TRBV18 and TRBJ1-1, with 7 bases fitting TRBD1. This CDR3 is built from 14 residues. Unmatched junction bases numbered 5, after V lost 4 bases and J lost 3 bases. The germline CDR1 and CDR2 sequences are KGHSH and LQKENI. CDR3 coding DNA: TGTGCCAGCTCACGAAAGGGGGCGGACACTGAAGCTTTCTTT. As protein: CASSRKGADTEAFF.

The rearrangement links TRBV7-9 to TRBJ1-1; 9 bases are a match to TRBD1. V gave up 5 bases and J gave up 0 bases; unmatched junction bases: 13. The CDR3 runs to 18 residues. CDR1 is SEHNR, CDR2 FQNEAQ, per germline (reference sequence). CDR3 residues: CASSDPDRGVVMNTEAFF. DNA for the CDR3: TGTGCCAGCAGCGATCCAGACAGGGGGGTCGTTATGAACACTGAAGCTTTCTTT.

The chain combines TRBV30 with TRBJ1-1, with a weak D call TRBD1 (6 bases). Trimming removed 4 bases at V and 5 bases at J, with 11 bases between. The CDR3 extends over 12 amino acids. Germline V gene data show CDR1 as GTSNPN and CDR2 as SVGIG (reference sequence). The CDR3, as DNA: TGTGCCTGGAACAGGGATTTGACTGAAGCTTTCTTT. Protein product: CAWNRDLTEAFF. The full variable domain, completed using reference TRBV30 and TRBJ1-1, is SQTIHQWPATLVQPVGSPLSLECTVEGTSNPNLYWYRQAAGRGLQLLFYSVGIGQISSEVPQNLSASRPQDRQFILSSKKLLLSDSGFYLCAWNRDLTEAFFGQGTRLTVV.

The J gene is TRBJ2-3, the V gene TRBV9, with 12 nucleotides matching TRBD1. V was clipped by 0 bases and J by 2 bases; unmatched bases: 4. Germline CDR1 SGDLS, CDR2 YYNGEE. The CDR3 is 17 amino acids. Here the CDR3 reads CASSVEGGQGATDTQYF. Here the CDR3 DNA reads TGTGCCAGCAGCGTAGAGGGGGGACAGGGGGCCACAGATACGCAGTATTTT.

The chain has TRBV28 and TRBJ2-3; TRBD1 matches at 7 bases. With V trimmed by 6 bases and J by 4 bases, 10 bases remained unmatched. Germline V gene sequence: CDR1 MDHEN, CDR2 SYDVKM. The CDR3 runs to 15 residues. This CDR3 reads CASRQSVTGADTQYF. The CDR3 DNA reads as TGTGCCAGCAGACAATCAGTAACAGGGGCAGATACGCAGTATTTT.

The chain employs TRBV7-9 and TRBJ2-7, with TRBD1 matching over 7 bases. Germline CDR1 is SEHNR and CDR2 is FQNEAQ (reference sequence). The CDR3 is 13 amino acids. Trimming took 1 base from V and 4 from J; bases not matched to a gene: 1. The CDR3 DNA reads as TGTGCCAGCAGCTTAGGGACAGGTTACGAGCAGTACTTC. It specifies CASSLGTGYEQYF.

The V and J genes are TRBV7-6 and TRBJ2-7; tentatively, D is TRBD2 (6 bases). Germline CDR1 reads SGHVS; CDR2 reads FNYEAQ. The CDR3 is 15 residues long. V shed 4 bases and J shed 3 bases, with 16 bases lying between them. The CDR3 protein is CASSSTGSGFYEQYF. CDR3 bases: TGTGCCAGCAGCTCCACGGGTAGCGGCTTCTACGAGCAGTACTTC.

The V call is TRBV24-1, the J call TRBJ2-7; tentative D call: TRBD2 (5 bases). Germline CDR1 is KGHDR and CDR2 is SFDVKD. V lost 2 bases, J lost 2 bases, and 6 bases lay in between. This CDR3 has 13 amino acids. The DNA for the CDR3 is TGTGCCACCAGTGATTCCGGGGCCTACGAGCAGTACTTC. This sequence encodes CATSDSGAYEQYF.

The chain combines TRBV7-8 with TRBJ2-7; D may be TRBD1 (6 bases). The V end lost 3 bases, the J end lost 0 bases, and 12 bases lay between the germline ends. The CDR3 is 15 amino acids. The germline V gene has CDR1 SGHVS and CDR2 FQNEAQ. The CDR3 is CASSFPPGASYEQYF. DNA of the CDR3: TGTGCCAGCAGCTTCCCCCCAGGGGCCTCCTACGAGCAGTACTTC.

The chain recombines TRBV7-9 with TRBJ1-1; D uncertain. The CDR3 has 12 amino acids. Germline CDR1 reads SEHNR; CDR2 reads FQNEAQ (reference sequence). Trimming removed 5 bases from V and 1 base from J, with 5 bases in between. CDR3: CASSPSNTEAFF. DNA of the CDR3: TGTGCCAGCAGCCCCTCGAACACTGAAGCTTTCTTT.

The chain links TRBV7-9 to TRBJ1-5, with D possibly matching TRBD1 (6 bases). Germline assignment: CDR1 SEHNR and CDR2 FQNEAQ (reference sequence). This CDR3 spans 13 amino acids. V was pared by 2 bases and J by 6 bases, with 8 bases between. The CDR3 nucleotides are TGTGCCAGCAGCTTACCAGGGGTTCAGCCCCAGCATTTT. Residues: CASSLPGVQPQHF.

The CDR3 DNA reads as TGTGCCAGCAGTTCCACATCAAACAGGGGAGTCAAGGGCTACACCTTC. It encodes CASSSTSNRGVKGYTF. The chain has TRBV28 and TRBJ1-2; TRBD1 aligns across 7 bases. This CDR3 comprises 16 residues. The J segment lost 8 bases and the V segment lost 4 bases, leaving 16 bases of the junction unmatched. In germline, CDR1 is MDHEN, CDR2 SYDVKM.

The chain couples TRBV24-1 to TRBJ1-2; D uncertain. There are 14 residues in the CDR3. CDR1 is KGHDR, CDR2 SFDVKD, per germline. Trimming pared 5 bases from V and 4 bases from J, leaving 13 bases between. CDR3 in DNA: TGTGCCACCAGTGGATCGCAGGAATTCTATGGCTACACCTTC. This gives the protein CATSGSQEFYGYTF.

This clone occurred once. The V call is TRBV7-2, the J call TRBJ2-7, with D uncertain. This CDR3 region has 15 residues. In germline, CDR1 is SGHTA, CDR2 FQGNSA. Trimming cost V 1 base and J 5 bases, with 15 bases left between them. CDR3: CASSLGRQNRNEQYF. In nucleotides, the CDR3 is TGTGCCAGCAGCTTAGGCAGGCAGAATCGCAACGAGCAGTACTTC.

The V gene is TRBV18, the J gene TRBJ1-5; D is undetermined. Germline loops: CDR1 KGHSH, CDR2 LQKENI. The V end lost 5 bases, the J end lost 0 bases, and 11 bases lay between the germline ends. CDR3 length equals 15 residues. The CDR3 region is CASSLGRSSNQPQHF. The CDR3, as DNA: TGTGCCAGCTCATTAGGGAGAAGTAGCAATCAGCCCCAGCATTTT.

In DNA form, the CDR3 reads TGTGCCAGCAGCGAGAGGATTGGGGCAGGAGACTATGGCTACACCTTC. This translates into CASSERIGAGDYGYTF. This chain links TRBV7-9 with TRBJ1-2, with a tentative D call TRBD1 (5 bases). The CDR3 totals 16 residues. V gave up 5 bases and J gave up 3 bases, with 19 bases separating them. Per germline, CDR1 SEHNR and CDR2 FQNEAQ (reference sequence).

The chain employs TRBV5-4 and TRBJ1-1, with D possibly being TRBD1 (6 bases). This CDR3 spans 18 amino acids. The germline gives CDR1 SGHNT, CDR2 YYREEE (reference sequence). V was cut by 4 bases and J by 4 bases, with 26 bases left in between. CDR3 nucleotides: TGTGCCAGCAGCAGTATCATGGCGGCAGGGGCTCCTAGCACTGAAGCTTTCTTT. Protein product: CASSSIMAAGAPSTEAFF.

The chain links TRBV11-2 to TRBJ2-1, with D possibly TRBD2 on 5 matching bases. V lost 5 bases and J 0 bases, leaving 8 bases between the germline ends. The CDR3 is 14 amino acids. Germline V gene lookup returns CDR1 SGHAT and CDR2 FQNNGV. DNA for the CDR3: TGTGCCAGCAGCGGGAGAACCTCCTACAATGAGCAGTTCTTC. The encoded protein is CASSGRTSYNEQFF.

V is TRBV4-1 and J is TRBJ2-7; TRBD1 matches at 9 bases. V was clipped by 6 bases and J by 1 base; unmatched bases: 7. Germline V gene lookup returns CDR1 MGHRA and CDR2 YSYEKL. The CDR3 contains 15 residues. The CDR3 reads CASRPGTGQSYEQYF. The CDR3 DNA sequence: TGCGCCAGCAGACCCGGGACAGGGCAGTCCTACGAGCAGTACTTC.

CDR3 region: CASASQGVSYEQYF. In DNA form, the CDR3 reads TGTGCCAGCGCGAGCCAGGGGGTCTCCTACGAGCAGTACTTC. This chain uses TRBV28 with TRBJ2-7; TRBD1 agrees at 7 bases. J was trimmed by 0 bases and V by 8 bases; bases with no gene match: 7. Germline-derived CDR1 and CDR2 are MDHEN and SYDVKM. This CDR3 spans 14 amino acids.

This chain uses TRBV29-1 with TRBJ1-1, with 10 bases that match TRBD1. CDR3 length: 12 residues. V trimming: 4 bases; J trimming: 6 bases; junction bases outside the gene matches: 2. The germline CDR1 and CDR2 sequences are SQVTM and ANQGSEA. The CDR3 protein is CSVGQGAAEAFF. The CDR3 bases are TGCAGCGTTGGACAGGGGGCGGCTGAAGCTTTCTTT.

This clone occurred a few times. The rearrangement joins TRBV9 to TRBJ1-2, with 7 bases lining up with TRBD1. With V trimmed by 4 bases and J by 6 bases, 9 bases remained unmatched. Germline V gene data show CDR1 as SGDLS and CDR2 as YYNGEE. The CDR3 spans 14 residues. CDR3 DNA sequence: TGTGCCAGCAGCTTCCAACAGGGGTTTAATGGCTACACCTTC. This sequence encodes CASSFQQGFNGYTF.

The rearrangement links TRBV7-2 to TRBJ1-6; the match to TRBD1 covers 7 bases. The trim removed 10 bases at V and 0 bases at J, leaving 15 bases unmatched. In germline, CDR1 is SGHTA, CDR2 FQGNSA. This CDR3 is built from 18 residues. The CDR3 DNA reads TGTGCCACCTTAAAGCCAGGGGGGACCAGCTCCTATAATTCACCCCTCCACTTT. This translates into CATLKPGGTSSYNSPLHF.

This chain connects TRBV5-4 to TRBJ1-6; TRBD1 matches 8 bases. Per the germline V gene, CDR1 is SGHNT and CDR2 is YYREEE (reference sequence). The CDR3 is 14 amino acids. V lost 2 bases and J lost 6; bases outside the gene matches: 1. As DNA, the CDR3 is TGTGCCAGCAGCTTCGGACAGGGTAATTCACCCCTCCACTTT. Translated, it gives CASSFGQGNSPLHF.

V gene TRBV15 combines with J gene TRBJ2-1; D not certain. CDR1 is LNHNV and CDR2 is YYDKDF in the germline V gene (reference sequence). This CDR3 comprises 13 residues. Trimming took 9 bases from V and 8 from J, leaving 17 bases between them. The DNA for the CDR3 is TGTGCCACGGGCAATAGAACGTTCCATGAGCAGTTCTTC. Translating gives CATGNRTFHEQFF.